The sequence of this T cell receptor (beta chain) was determined in a study of type 1 regulatory T cells. Germline CDR1 MNHEY, CDR2 SMNVEV (reference sequence). CDR3 length equals 16 residues. Losses at the gene ends were 4 bases for V and 10 bases for J; bases not matched to a gene: 12. TCRdb reanalysed the reads using MiXCR and keeps one entry per CDR3 protein. Here the sample spans about 60,000 distinct CDR3 sequences, over 50% being singletons. Note on this clonotype: What it binds is unknown.

The sequence came from a human donor in good health. The sequencing sample was made of cultured non-Tr1 T cells, either the whole culture or a sorted T cell fraction (not recorded which). The chain recombines TRBV27 with TRBJ1-6, with TRBD1 matching 8 bases. The chain's CDR3 is CASSSTASGGMSPLHF. In nucleotides, the CDR3 is TGTGCCAGCAGTTCCACTGCGTCAGGGGGCATGTCACCCCTCCACTTT.